This T cell receptor beta chain was sequenced for a study of OX40 agonist ivuxolimab in advanced cancers. Study details: With ivuxolimab, an agonistic anti-OX40 (CD134) antibody, patients were treated. Partial responses were achieved by three patients: one hepatocellular carcinoma, two cutaneous melanoma.

Notes on the study in general: In the 0.1 to 3.0 mg/kg range, CD4+ and CD8+ blood T cells had expanded clonally by week 6. There were, on average, more expanded clones in CD8+ T cells than in CD4+.

This clone has only one observation. Its cognate antigen is unknown. Clones were sequenced by immunoSEQ multiplex PCR, and TCRdb holds only the in-frame ones, with some missing. The sample consists of over 25,000 clones, about 86% of them appearing once. CDR1 is SGHKS, CDR2 YYEKEE, per germline (reference sequence). With 6 bases removed from V and 0 bases from J, the gap between germline ends came to 15 bases. This CDR3 has 15 residues. The rearrangement uses TRBV5-5 and TRBJ2-5; D ambiguous. The sequence derives from an adult with an advanced solid tumor such as melanoma, head and neck, liver or kidney cancer. Sequenced material: CD4+ or CD8+ T cells sorted from blood, taken in a trial of the OX40 agonist ivuxolimab. In DNA form, the CDR3 reads TGTGCCAGCATCGGTAGGGTGCAGAACCAAGAGACCCAGTACTTC. This translates into CASIGRVQNQETQYF.